These T cell receptor beta chains were read from a single sample in a study of T cell repertoires in cytomegalovirus infection. TCRdb re-called the reads with MiXCR, one entry per CDR3 protein. The sample holds roughly 280,000 distinct CDR3 sequences, approximately 13% seen once. What was sequenced was PBMCs. These receptors were taken from a human donor in good health (CMV status not recorded). Some clones in this sample may be carry-over from other donors' samples. CDR3s include the opening cysteine and the closing phenylalanine or tryptophan. Expanded clones get a size class; other rows say once, few or many, or leave the size out.

V	size	J	CDR3
TRBV7-2	many	TRBJ2-1	CASSLETIRQFF
TRBV28	few	TRBJ1-6	CASKGQGDSYNSPLHF
TRBV12-3/TRBV12-4	many	TRBJ2-1	CASSLRGAVTSGSLYNEQFF
TRBV20-1	few	TRBJ2-1	CSPPGGAGEQFF
TRBV7-3	many	TRBJ2-6	CASSPQGALGANVLTF
TRBV12-3/TRBV12-4	NA	TRBJ1-2	CASSLRVMDRQTSGYTF
TRBV12-3/TRBV12-4	many	TRBJ1-3	CASSSTGTGNTIYF
TRBV7-8	few	TRBJ1-1	CASSNGGFAEAFF
TRBV3-1	NA	TRBJ2-7	CASSLTWSTYEQYF
TRBV29-1	once	TRBJ1-2	CSTDTGAGYTF
TRBV6-1	NA	TRBJ1-1	CASSEAPPDRVPEAFF
TRBV7-8	many	TRBJ2-7	CASSSQTIPAHEQYF
TRBV6-5	many	TRBJ2-3	CASSYTGPTIAGTDTQYF
TRBV11-1	few	TRBJ2-7	CASISYGGTWDHEQYF
TRBV19	many	TRBJ1-1	CASSIRGQGLRNTEAFF
TRBV7-3	many	TRBJ2-1	CASRRDTQEQFF
TRBV27	NA	TRBJ2-1	CASSLSPALAGAYNEQFF
TRBV20-1	few	TRBJ1-5	CSARDRDSNQPQHF